These T cell receptor beta chains were read from a single sample in a study of blood T cell repertoires in COVID-19. TCRdb's copy holds only in-frame clones and misses some; the assay was immunoSEQ multiplex PCR. The table includes around 97,000 clones, 70% to 90% detected once. The sample taken for sequencing was peripheral blood. Source of these receptors: a woman aged 60-75 years with acute or convalescent COVID-19. Each CDR3 is given with its conserved first and last residue. Each record gives: J gene, D gene, V gene, clone size, CDR3 protein, CDR3 DNA. D genes are given only for firm matches. Only part of the rows carry a size: once, few, many, or a class if the clone is expanded.

J: TRBJ2-5
D: TRBD2
V: TRBV29-1
size: NA
CDR3: CSVGLAGVQETQYF
DNA: TGCAGCGTTGGACTAGCGGGGGTTCAAGAGACCCAGTACTTC

J: TRBJ1-4
D: TRBD1
V: TRBV28
size: NA
CDR3: CASSAHQTGFNEKLFF
DNA: TGTGCCAGCAGCGCACACCAGACAGGGTTTAATGAAAAACTGTTTTTT

J: TRBJ1-2
D: NA
V: TRBV20-1
size: NA
CDR3: CSASPQGGYGYTF
DNA: TGCAGTGCTAGTCCGCAGGGAGGCTATGGCTACACCTTC

J: TRBJ1-2
D: TRBD1
V: TRBV5-1
size: NA
CDR3: CASSLGRTGDSGYTF
DNA: TGCGCCAGCAGCTTGGGAAGGACAGGGGACTCTGGCTACACCTTC

J: TRBJ2-5
D: NA
V: TRBV5-1
size: NA
CDR3: CASSYGQPQETQYF
DNA: TGCGCCAGCAGCTATGGACAGCCCCAAGAGACCCAGTACTTC

J: TRBJ2-1
D: TRBD2
V: TRBV4-2
size: NA
CDR3: CASSQVASGSYPYNEQFF
DNA: TGTGCCAGCAGCCAAGTGGCTAGCGGGAGCTACCCCTACAATGAGCAGTTCTTC

J: TRBJ2-1
D: TRBD2
V: TRBV19
size: NA
CDR3: CATRPFSGSSYNEQFF
DNA: TGTGCCACCCGACCCTTCAGCGGGAGCTCCTACAATGAGCAGTTCTTC

J: TRBJ2-5
D: NA
V: TRBV10-3
size: NA
CDR3: CAIAPGLETQYF
DNA: TGTGCCATCGCCCCAGGGTTGGAGACCCAGTACTTC

J: TRBJ1-2
D: NA
V: TRBV11-2
size: once
CDR3: CASSLGEGYGYTF
DNA: TGTGCCAGCAGCTTGGGGGAGGGGTATGGCTACACCTTC

J: TRBJ1-2
D: NA
V: TRBV19
size: NA
CDR3: CASSMAGGLGYTF
DNA: TGTGCCAGTAGTATGGCTGGCGGCTTGGGCTACACCTTC

J: TRBJ2-3
D: NA
V: TRBV5-1
size: NA
CDR3: CASSLAGMWTDTQYF
DNA: TGCGCCAGCAGCCTTGCAGGGATGTGGACAGATACGCAGTATTTT

J: TRBJ1-2
D: NA
V: TRBV2
size: NA
CDR3: CASRVTEPYGYTF
DNA: TGTGCCAGCAGGGTGACAGAGCCCTATGGCTACACCTTC

J: TRBJ2-4
D: TRBD2
V: TRBV5-4
size: NA
CDR3: CASSELAGVAKNIQYF
DNA: TGTGCCAGCAGCGAACTAGCGGGAGTTGCCAAAAACATTCAGTACTTC

J: TRBJ2-1
D: NA
V: TRBV6-5
size: NA
CDR3: CASSYIATNEQFF
DNA: TGTGCCAGCAGTTACATAGCGACGAATGAGCAGTTCTTC

J: TRBJ2-5
D: TRBD2
V: TRBV5-4
size: NA
CDR3: CASSPGTSGVQETQYF
DNA: TGTGCCAGCAGCCCGGGGACTAGCGGGGTCCAAGAGACCCAGTACTTC

J: TRBJ2-1
D: TRBD1
V: TRBV5-1
size: NA
CDR3: CASSRDSNEQFF
DNA: TGCGCCAGCAGCAGGGACAGTAATGAGCAGTTCTTC

J: TRBJ2-2
D: TRBD2
V: TRBV11-1
size: NA
CDR3: CASSLSGSRTGELFF
DNA: TGTGCCAGCAGCCTTAGCGGGAGTCGAACCGGGGAGCTGTTTTTT

J: TRBJ2-3
D: NA
V: TRBV9
size: NA
CDR3: CASSVYGWGTDTQYF
DNA: TGTGCCAGCAGCGTATACGGGTGGGGCACAGATACGCAGTATTTT

J: TRBJ1-1
D: NA
V: TRBV16
size: NA
CDR3: CASSQSYSLQNRNTEAFF
DNA: TGTGCCAGCAGCCAGTCATACAGCCTGCAAAACAGGAACACTGAAGCTTTCTTT

J: TRBJ1-1
D: NA
V: TRBV3-1/TRBV3-2
size: NA
CDR3: CASSRVTGEAFF
DNA: TGTGCCAGCAGCCGAGTTACAGGTGAAGCTTTCTTT

J: TRBJ2-1
D: NA
V: TRBV23-1
size: NA
CDR3: CASSRAGEGVQFF
DNA: TGCGCCAGCAGTCGGGCAGGGGAGGGGGTGCAGTTCTTC

J: TRBJ1-4
D: NA
V: TRBV25-1
size: few
CDR3: CASSDPDSFNEKLFF
DNA: TGTGCCAGCAGTGATCCTGACAGTTTTAATGAAAAACTGTTTTTT

J: TRBJ2-5
D: NA
V: TRBV7-9
size: once
CDR3: CASSAGQETQYF
DNA: TGTGCCAGCAGCGCTGGACAGGAGACCCAGTACTTC

J: TRBJ2-1
D: NA
V: TRBV6-5
size: NA
CDR3: CASSLAGKLFNEQFF
DNA: TGTGCCAGCAGTCTGGCGGGCAAACTATTCAATGAGCAGTTCTTC

J: TRBJ1-6
D: TRBD1
V: TRBV11-2
size: NA
CDR3: CASSKGQEANSPLHF
DNA: TGTGCCAGCAGCAAAGGACAGGAGGCGAATTCACCCCTCCACTTT

J: TRBJ1-3
D: NA
V: TRBV19
size: NA
CDR3: CASRPTQGLGNTIYF
DNA: TGTGCCAGTAGACCGACTCAGGGGCTTGGAAACACCATATATTTT

J: TRBJ2-7
D: NA
V: TRBV6-1
size: NA
CDR3: CASSLYGEQYF
DNA: TGTGCCAGCAGCCTCTACGGGGAGCAGTACTTC

J: TRBJ2-7
D: TRBD2
V: TRBV30
size: NA
CDR3: CAWRRTAPTWTSGNEQYF
DNA: TGTGCCTGGAGACGGACAGCTCCAACGTGGACTAGCGGGAACGAGCAGTACTTC

J: TRBJ2-5
D: TRBD2
V: TRBV18
size: NA
CDR3: CASSPRPSGSQETQYF
DNA: TGTGCCAGCTCACCTCGCCCTAGCGGGAGTCAGGAGACCCAGTACTTC

J: TRBJ1-4
D: NA
V: TRBV29-1
size: NA
CDR3: CSARGAQPNEKLFF
DNA: TGCAGCGCTCGCGGGGCCCAACCTAATGAAAAACTGTTTTTT

J: TRBJ2-1
D: TRBD2
V: TRBV5-1
size: NA
CDR3: CASSYGTSGRRINEQFF
DNA: TGCGCCAGCAGCTACGGGACTAGCGGGAGAAGAATTAATGAGCAGTTCTTC

J: TRBJ1-4
D: NA
V: TRBV27
size: NA
CDR3: CASRSAGEKLFF
DNA: TGTGCCAGCAGGTCGGCGGGAGAAAAACTGTTTTTT

J: TRBJ1-4
D: NA
V: TRBV19
size: once
CDR3: CASRYREQKLFF
DNA: TGTGCCAGTAGATACAGGGAGCAAAAACTGTTTTTT

J: TRBJ1-2
D: NA
V: TRBV9
size: NA
CDR3: CASSVDQGGSGYTF
DNA: TGTGCCAGCAGCGTAGACCAGGGAGGGTCGGGCTACACCTTC

J: TRBJ1-5
D: NA
V: TRBV4-2
size: NA
CDR3: CASSQESGNQPQHF
DNA: TGTGCCAGCAGCCAAGAGTCGGGAAATCAGCCCCAGCATTTT

J: TRBJ1-5
D: NA
V: TRBV19
size: NA
CDR3: CASSMKATSPQPQHF
DNA: TGTGCCAGTAGTATGAAGGCGACATCCCCTCAGCCCCAGCATTTT

J: TRBJ2-2
D: NA
V: TRBV2
size: NA
CDR3: CASSAQANTGELFF
DNA: TGTGCCAGCAGTGCCCAGGCGAACACCGGGGAGCTGTTTTTT

J: TRBJ1-5
D: NA
V: TRBV18
size: NA
CDR3: CASSPSQNQPQHF
DNA: TGTGCCAGCTCACCATCGCAGAATCAGCCCCAGCATTTT

J: TRBJ1-2
D: TRBD1
V: TRBV4-1
size: NA
CDR3: CASSQGTGNGYTF
DNA: TGCGCCAGCAGCCAAGGGACAGGGAATGGCTACACCTTC

J: TRBJ1-1
D: NA
V: TRBV10-2
size: NA
CDR3: CASSEGGRTEAFF
DNA: TGCGCCAGCAGTGAAGGGGGTAGGACTGAAGCTTTCTTT

J: TRBJ2-3
D: NA
V: TRBV7-9
size: NA
CDR3: CASSSAIGDTQYF
DNA: TGTGCCAGCAGTTCAGCCATCGGGGATACGCAGTATTTT

J: TRBJ2-5
D: TRBD2
V: TRBV7-7
size: NA
CDR3: CASSLASGVEETQYF
DNA: TGTGCTAGCAGCTTAGCTAGCGGAGTGGAGGAGACCCAGTACTTC

J: TRBJ2-3
D: TRBD2
V: TRBV5-1
size: once
CDR3: CASSFRPGSFLAGVKDTQYF
DNA: TGCGCCAGCAGCTTTCGACCTGGCAGCTTTCTAGCGGGAGTTAAAGATACGCAGTATTTT

J: TRBJ2-5
D: TRBD1
V: TRBV5-4
size: NA
CDR3: CASSMTGTGGQETQYF
DNA: TGTGCCAGCAGCATGACCGGGACAGGGGGGCAAGAGACCCAGTACTTC

J: TRBJ1-1
D: NA
V: TRBV5-1
size: once
CDR3: CASSLRPSGMNTEAFF
DNA: TGCGCCAGCAGCTTGAGGCCTAGCGGCATGAACACTGAAGCTTTCTTT

J: TRBJ1-2
D: NA
V: TRBV19
size: NA
CDR3: CASSIRSVTGLMYGYTF
DNA: TGTGCCAGTAGTATAAGGAGTGTGACAGGACTGATGTATGGCTACACCTTC

J: TRBJ2-5
D: TRBD2
V: TRBV7-8
size: NA
CDR3: CASSPGTSPFQETQYF
DNA: TGTGCCAGCAGCCCCGGGACTAGTCCCTTCCAAGAGACCCAGTACTTC

J: TRBJ1-2
D: TRBD1
V: TRBV6-4
size: NA
CDR3: CASSDGSGQGYYGYTF
DNA: TGTGCCAGCAGTGACGGGTCTGGACAGGGATACTATGGCTACACCTTC

J: TRBJ1-2
D: NA
V: TRBV6-5
size: NA
CDR3: CASSYTQARDGYTF
DNA: TGTGCCAGCAGTTACACCCAGGCCCGAGATGGCTACACCTTC

J: TRBJ1-5
D: NA
V: TRBV11-2
size: few
CDR3: CASSARQNINQPQHF
DNA: TGTGCCAGCAGCGCTCGACAGAACATAAATCAGCCCCAGCATTTT

J: TRBJ1-2
D: NA
V: TRBV27
size: once
CDR3: CASSLVGPGGYTF
DNA: TGTGCCAGCAGTTTAGTCGGACCAGGGGGCTACACCTTC

J: TRBJ2-7
D: TRBD1
V: TRBV15
size: NA
CDR3: CATSPDRGPYEQYF
DNA: TGTGCCACCTCCCCGGACAGGGGGCCCTACGAGCAGTACTTC

J: TRBJ1-2
D: NA
V: TRBV6-5
size: NA
CDR3: CASSQLTNYGYTF
DNA: TGTGCCAGCAGTCAACTTACGAACTATGGCTACACCTTC

J: TRBJ1-1
D: NA
V: TRBV5-1
size: NA
CDR3: CASSPMGNGGTEAFF
DNA: TGCGCCAGCAGCCCCATGGGGAACGGGGGCACTGAAGCTTTCTTT

J: TRBJ2-5
D: NA
V: TRBV5-6
size: few
CDR3: CASSTQNIETQYF
DNA: TGTGCCAGCAGCACCCAGAATATCGAGACCCAGTACTTC

J: TRBJ2-1
D: TRBD2
V: TRBV27
size: NA
CDR3: CASSLLGLAGDNEQFF
DNA: TGTGCCAGCAGTTTACTGGGACTAGCGGGGGACAATGAGCAGTTCTTC

J: TRBJ2-1
D: TRBD2
V: TRBV10-1
size: NA
CDR3: CASSEETSGPNEQFF
DNA: TGCGCCAGCAGTGAGGAGACTAGCGGACCCAATGAGCAGTTCTTC

J: TRBJ2-5
D: NA
V: TRBV9
size: NA
CDR3: CASSPSDPGAETQYF
DNA: TGTGCCAGCAGCCCATCGGACCCGGGAGCAGAGACCCAGTACTTC

J: TRBJ1-1
D: NA
V: TRBV11-2
size: NA
CDR3: CASSLTTGRTEAFF
DNA: TGTGCCAGCAGCTTAACTACAGGGCGGACTGAAGCTTTCTTT